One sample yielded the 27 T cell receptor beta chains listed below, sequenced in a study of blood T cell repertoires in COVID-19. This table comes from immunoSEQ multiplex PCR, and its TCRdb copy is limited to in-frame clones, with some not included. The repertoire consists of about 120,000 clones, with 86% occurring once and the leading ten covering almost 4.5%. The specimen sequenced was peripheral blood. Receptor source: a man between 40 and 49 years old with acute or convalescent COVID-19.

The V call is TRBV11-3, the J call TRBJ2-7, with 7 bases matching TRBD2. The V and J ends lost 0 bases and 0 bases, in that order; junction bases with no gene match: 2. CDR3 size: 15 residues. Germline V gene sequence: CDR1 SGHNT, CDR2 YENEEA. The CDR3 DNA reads TGTGCCAGCAGCTTAGATGGCGGGAGCTCCTACGAGCAGTACTTC. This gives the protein CASSLDGGSSYEQYF. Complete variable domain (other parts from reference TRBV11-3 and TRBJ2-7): EAGVVQSPRYKIIEKKQPVAFWCNPISGHNTLYWYLQNLGQGPELLIRYENEEAVDDSQLPKDRFSAERLKGVDSTLKIQPAELGDSAVYLCASSLDGGSSYEQYFGPGTRLTVT.

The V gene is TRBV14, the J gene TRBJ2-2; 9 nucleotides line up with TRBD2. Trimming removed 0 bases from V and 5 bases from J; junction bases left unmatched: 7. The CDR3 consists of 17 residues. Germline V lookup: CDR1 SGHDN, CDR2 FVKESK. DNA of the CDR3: TGTGCCAGCAGCCAAGATTTGGGTAGCGGGAGTACCGGGGAGCTGTTTTTT. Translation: CASSQDLGSGSTGELFF.

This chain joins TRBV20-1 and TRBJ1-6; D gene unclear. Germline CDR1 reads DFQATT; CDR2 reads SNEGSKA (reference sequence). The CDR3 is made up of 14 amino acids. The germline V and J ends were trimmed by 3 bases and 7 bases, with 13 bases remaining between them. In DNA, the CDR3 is TGCAGTGCTAGTAGCGGGTACACAAATTCACCCCTCCACTTT. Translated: CSASSGYTNSPLHF.

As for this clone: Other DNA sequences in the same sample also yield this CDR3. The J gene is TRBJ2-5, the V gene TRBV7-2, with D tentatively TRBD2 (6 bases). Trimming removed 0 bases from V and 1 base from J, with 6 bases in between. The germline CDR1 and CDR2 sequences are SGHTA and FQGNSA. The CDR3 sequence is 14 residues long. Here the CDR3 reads CASSLAGGQETQYF. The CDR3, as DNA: TGTGCCAGCAGCTTAGCGGGGGGCCAAGAGACCCAGTACTTC.

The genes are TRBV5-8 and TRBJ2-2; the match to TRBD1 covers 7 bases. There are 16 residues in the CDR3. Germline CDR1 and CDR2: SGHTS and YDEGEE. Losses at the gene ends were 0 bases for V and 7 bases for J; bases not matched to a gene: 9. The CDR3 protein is CASSLAGTVGIGELFF. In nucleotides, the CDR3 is TGTGCCAGCAGCTTGGCGGGGACAGTTGGGATCGGGGAGCTGTTTTTT.

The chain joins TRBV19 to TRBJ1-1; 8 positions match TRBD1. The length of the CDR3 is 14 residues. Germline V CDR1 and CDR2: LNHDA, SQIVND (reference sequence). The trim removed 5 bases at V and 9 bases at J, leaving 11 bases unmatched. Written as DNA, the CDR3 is TGTGCCAGTAGTGCGTCGGACAGGGCGCTTAAAGCTTTCTTT. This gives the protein CASSASDRALKAFF.

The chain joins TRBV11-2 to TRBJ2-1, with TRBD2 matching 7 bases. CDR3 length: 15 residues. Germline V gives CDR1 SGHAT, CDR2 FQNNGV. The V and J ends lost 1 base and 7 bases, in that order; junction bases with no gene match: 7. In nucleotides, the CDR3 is TGTGCCAGCAGCTTAGCCGGGAGGAGGGAGAATGAGCAGTTCTTC. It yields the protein CASSLAGRRENEQFF. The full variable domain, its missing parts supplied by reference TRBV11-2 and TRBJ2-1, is EAGVAQSPRYKIIEKRQSVAFWCNPISGHATLYWYQQILGQGPKLLIQFQNNGVVDDSQLPKDRFSAERLKGVDSTLKIQPAKLEDSAVYLCASSLAGRRENEQFFGPGTRLTVL.

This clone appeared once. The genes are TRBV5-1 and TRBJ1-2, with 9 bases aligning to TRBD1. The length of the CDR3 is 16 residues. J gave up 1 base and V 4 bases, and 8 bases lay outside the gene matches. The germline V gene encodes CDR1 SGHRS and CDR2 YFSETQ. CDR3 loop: CASSVIAGQGNYGYTF. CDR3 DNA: TGCGCCAGCAGCGTCATCGCGGGACAGGGTAACTATGGCTACACCTTC.

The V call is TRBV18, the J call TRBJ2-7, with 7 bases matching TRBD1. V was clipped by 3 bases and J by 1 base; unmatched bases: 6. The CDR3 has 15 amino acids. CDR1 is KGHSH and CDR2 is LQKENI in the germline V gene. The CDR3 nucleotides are TGTGCCAGCTCACCCGGGACAGAAGTTTCCTACGAGCAGTACTTC. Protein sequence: CASSPGTEVSYEQYF. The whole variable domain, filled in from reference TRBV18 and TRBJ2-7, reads NAGVMQNPRHLVRRRGQEARLRCSPMKGHSHVYWYRQLPEEGLKFMVYLQKENIIDESGMPKERFSAEFPKEGPSILRIQQVVRGDSAAYFCASSPGTEVSYEQYFGPGTRLTVT.

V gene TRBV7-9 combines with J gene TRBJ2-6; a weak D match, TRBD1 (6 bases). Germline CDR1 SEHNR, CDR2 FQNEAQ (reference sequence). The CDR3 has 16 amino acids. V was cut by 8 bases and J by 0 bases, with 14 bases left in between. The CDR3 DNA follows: TGTGCCAGCGGGCCGCAGGGGCTCTCTGGGGCCAACGTCCTGACTTTC. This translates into CASGPQGLSGANVLTF.

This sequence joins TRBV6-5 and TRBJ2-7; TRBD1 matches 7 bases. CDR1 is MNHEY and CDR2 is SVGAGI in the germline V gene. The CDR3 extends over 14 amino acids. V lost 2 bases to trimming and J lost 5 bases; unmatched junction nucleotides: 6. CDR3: CASSYDRAMDEQYF. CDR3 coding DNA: TGTGCCAGCAGTTACGACAGGGCGATGGACGAGCAGTACTTC.

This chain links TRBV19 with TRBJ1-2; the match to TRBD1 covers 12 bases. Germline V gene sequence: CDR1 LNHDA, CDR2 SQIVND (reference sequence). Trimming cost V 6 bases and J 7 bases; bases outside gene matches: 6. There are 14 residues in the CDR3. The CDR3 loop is CASRKGQGARGYTF. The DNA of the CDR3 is TGTGCCAGTAGAAAGGGACAGGGGGCGCGTGGCTACACCTTC.

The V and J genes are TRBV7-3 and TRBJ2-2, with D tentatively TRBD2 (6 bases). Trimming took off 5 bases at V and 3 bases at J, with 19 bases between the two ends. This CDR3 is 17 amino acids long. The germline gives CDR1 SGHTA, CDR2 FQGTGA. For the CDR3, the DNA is TGTGCCAGCAGCCCCCCAGGCGGGGCGACGGACACCGGGGAGCTGTTTTTT. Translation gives CASSPPGGATDTGELFF.

This CDR3 is CASSNGQGMNNEQFF. CDR3 coding DNA: TGCGCCAGCAGCAACGGACAGGGGATGAACAATGAGCAGTTCTTC. The chain is built from TRBV4-1 and TRBJ2-1; 9 bases align to TRBD1. CDR1 is MGHRA, CDR2 YSYEKL, per germline. The J segment lost 5 bases and the V segment lost 5 bases, leaving 7 bases of the junction unmatched. The CDR3 spans 15 residues.

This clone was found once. The CDR3: CASSYLGEDTEAFF. CDR3 nucleotide sequence: TGTGCCAGCAGTTACTTGGGGGAGGACACTGAAGCTTTCTTT. The rearrangement links TRBV6-5 to TRBJ1-1, with D possibly matching TRBD1 (5 bases). Trimming took off 1 base at V and 3 bases at J, with 9 bases between the two ends. The CDR3 sequence is 14 residues long. The germline CDR1 and CDR2 sequences are MNHEY and SVGAGI.

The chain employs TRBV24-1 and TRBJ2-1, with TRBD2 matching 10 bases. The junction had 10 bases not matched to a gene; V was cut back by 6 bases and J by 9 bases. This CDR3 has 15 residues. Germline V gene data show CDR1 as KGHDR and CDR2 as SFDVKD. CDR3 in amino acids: CATSKGASGSSEQFF. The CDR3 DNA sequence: TGTGCCACCAGTAAAGGTGCTAGCGGGAGCAGTGAGCAGTTCTTC.

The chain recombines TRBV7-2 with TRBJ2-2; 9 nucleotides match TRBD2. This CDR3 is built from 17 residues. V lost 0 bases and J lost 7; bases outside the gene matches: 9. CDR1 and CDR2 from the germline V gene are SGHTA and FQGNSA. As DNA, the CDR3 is TGTGCCAGCAGCTTAGCTGGCGGGAGGGCCAGGAGCGGGGAGCTGTTTTTT. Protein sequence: CASSLAGGRARSGELFF.

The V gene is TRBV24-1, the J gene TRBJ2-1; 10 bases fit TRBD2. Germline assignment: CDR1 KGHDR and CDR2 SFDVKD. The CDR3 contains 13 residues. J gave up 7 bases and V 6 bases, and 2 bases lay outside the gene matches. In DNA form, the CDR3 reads TGTGCCACCAGTCCAGCGGGAGGGAATGAGCAGTTCTTC. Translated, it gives CATSPAGGNEQFF.

The CDR3 loop reads CASSSTGMNTEAFF. CDR3 bases: TGTGCCAGTAGTAGTACGGGAATGAACACTGAAGCTTTCTTT. The chain combines TRBV19 with TRBJ1-1; the D is unclear. Germline CDR1 is LNHDA and CDR2 is SQIVND (reference sequence). This CDR3 contains 14 residues. Between the trimmed V and J ends, which lost 4 bases and 0 bases, there was a span of 9 bases.

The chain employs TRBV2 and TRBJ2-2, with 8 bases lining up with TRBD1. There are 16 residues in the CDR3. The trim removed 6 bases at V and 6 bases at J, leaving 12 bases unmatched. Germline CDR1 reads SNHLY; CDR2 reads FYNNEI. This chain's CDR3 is CASRNGQGNLAGELFF. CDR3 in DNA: TGTGCCAGCAGAAACGGACAGGGTAACCTCGCCGGGGAGCTGTTTTTT.

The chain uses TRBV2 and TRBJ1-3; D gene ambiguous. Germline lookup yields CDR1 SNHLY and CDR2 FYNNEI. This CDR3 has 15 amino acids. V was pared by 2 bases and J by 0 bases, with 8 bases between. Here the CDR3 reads CASSEQVTSGNTIYF. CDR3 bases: TGTGCCAGCAGTGAACAGGTGACCTCTGGAAACACCATATATTTT.

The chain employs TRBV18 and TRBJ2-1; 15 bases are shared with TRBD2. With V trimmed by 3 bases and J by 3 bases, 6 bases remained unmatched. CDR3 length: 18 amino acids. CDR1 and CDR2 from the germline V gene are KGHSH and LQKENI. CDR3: CASSPGLAGGRFYNEQFF. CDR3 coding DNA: TGTGCCAGCTCACCGGGACTAGCGGGAGGAAGATTCTACAATGAGCAGTTCTTC. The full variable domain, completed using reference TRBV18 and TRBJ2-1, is NAGVMQNPRHLVRRRGQEARLRCSPMKGHSHVYWYRQLPEEGLKFMVYLQKENIIDESGMPKERFSAEFPKEGPSILRIQQVVRGDSAAYFCASSPGLAGGRFYNEQFFGPGTRLTVL.

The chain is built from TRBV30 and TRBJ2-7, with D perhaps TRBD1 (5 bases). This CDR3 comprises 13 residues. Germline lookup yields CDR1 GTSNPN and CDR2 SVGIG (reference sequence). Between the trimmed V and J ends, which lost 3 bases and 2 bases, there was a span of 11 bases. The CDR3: CAWSQDNPYEQYF. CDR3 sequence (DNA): TGTGCCTGGAGCCAGGACAATCCCTACGAGCAGTACTTC.

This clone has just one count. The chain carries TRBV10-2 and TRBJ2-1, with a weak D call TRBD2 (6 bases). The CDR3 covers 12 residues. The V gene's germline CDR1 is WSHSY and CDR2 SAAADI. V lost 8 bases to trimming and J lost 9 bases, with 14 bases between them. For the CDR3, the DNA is TGCGCCAGCCGCAGTGGAGGGATTGAGCAGTTCTTC. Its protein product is CASRSGGIEQFF.

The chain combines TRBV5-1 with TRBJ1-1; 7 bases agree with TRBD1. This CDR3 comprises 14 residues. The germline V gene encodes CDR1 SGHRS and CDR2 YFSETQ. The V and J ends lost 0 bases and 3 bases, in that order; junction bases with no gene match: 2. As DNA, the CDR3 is TGCGCCAGCAGCTTGGTAGGGGGCCACACTGAAGCTTTCTTT. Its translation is CASSLVGGHTEAFF.

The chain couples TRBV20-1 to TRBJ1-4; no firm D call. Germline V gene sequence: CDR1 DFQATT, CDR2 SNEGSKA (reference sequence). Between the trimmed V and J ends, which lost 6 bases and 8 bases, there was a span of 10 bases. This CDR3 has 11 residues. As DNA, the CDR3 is TGCAGTGCCCGGTCGGGGGAAAAACTGTTTTTT. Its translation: CSARSGEKLFF.

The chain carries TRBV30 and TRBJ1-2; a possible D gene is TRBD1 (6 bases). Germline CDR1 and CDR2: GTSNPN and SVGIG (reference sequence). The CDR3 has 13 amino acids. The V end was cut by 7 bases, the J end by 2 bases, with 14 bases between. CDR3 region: CALQGNLNYGYTF. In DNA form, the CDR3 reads TGTGCCTTACAGGGAAACCTAAACTATGGCTACACCTTC.